The 21 T cell receptor beta chains below were found in one sample sequenced in a study of OX40 agonist ivuxolimab in advanced cancers. Repertoires were generated with immunoSEQ multiplex PCR, while TCRdb's copy carries only in-frame clones and drops some. The top ten clones hold 0.3% to 0.4% of a sample with 50,000 to 75,000 clones, roughly 91% of them seen once. The specimen comprised CD4+ or CD8+ T cells sorted from blood, sampled in a trial of the OX40 agonist ivuxolimab. These receptors were taken from an adult with an advanced solid tumor such as melanoma, head and neck, liver or kidney cancer.

The CDR3 loop reads CASSLGAGATYNEQFF. DNA of the CDR3: TGTGCCAGCAGCTTGGGGGCGGGGGCCACCTACAATGAGCAGTTCTTC. The chain links TRBV5-4 to TRBJ2-1; possibly TRBD2 for D (7 bases). From germline, CDR1 is SGHNT and CDR2 YYREEE (reference sequence). This CDR3 region has 16 residues. V lost 0 bases and J 2 bases, leaving 12 bases between the germline ends.

This chain uses TRBV5-5 with TRBJ2-3, with 7 positions matching TRBD1. V was clipped by 3 bases and J by 7 bases; unmatched bases: 5. Germline V CDR1 and CDR2: SGHKS, YYEKEE (reference sequence). This CDR3 spans 13 amino acids. CDR3 protein: CASSYRDSYTQYF. The CDR3 region has the DNA TGTGCCAGCAGCTACCGGGACAGTTATACGCAGTATTTT.

This rearrangement joins TRBV6-5 to TRBJ1-5; perhaps TRBD1 as D (6 bases). The V end was cut by 5 bases, the J end by 9 bases, with 17 bases between. The CDR3 extends over 14 amino acids. Germline V gene sequence: CDR1 MNHEY, CDR2 SVGAGI. The CDR3 DNA follows: TGTGCCAGCAGTGATTCAGGGGATCTACGGCCCCAGCATTTT. Protein product: CASSDSGDLRPQHF.

This rearrangement joins TRBV10-3 to TRBJ1-1, with D possibly matching TRBD1 (6 bases). V lost 6 bases and J 5 bases, leaving 22 bases between the germline ends. Germline CDR1 is ENHRY and CDR2 is SYGVKD. This CDR3 has 16 amino acids. CDR3 sequence: CAISRRQEARGTEAFF. In DNA, the CDR3 is TGTGCCATCAGCAGACGACAGGAGGCGAGGGGGACTGAAGCTTTCTTT.

The chain is built from TRBV5-1 and TRBJ1-3; D unclear. Between the trimmed V and J ends, which lost 0 bases and 0 bases, there was a span of 4 bases. CDR1 SGHRS and CDR2 YFSETQ come from the germline V gene. The CDR3 loop spans 14 amino acids. The CDR3, as DNA: TGCGCCAGCAGCTTGGCTAGCTCTGGAAACACCATATATTTT. Translating gives CASSLASSGNTIYF.

Here the CDR3 reads CASSPRSDGTPSSYEQYF. The DNA for the CDR3 is TGTGCCAGCAGCCCCCGGTCAGATGGGACGCCGAGCTCCTACGAGCAGTACTTC. The chain is built from TRBV11-2 and TRBJ2-7, with D perhaps matching TRBD1 or TRBD2 (5 bases each). The CDR3 is 18 amino acids. V was pared by 5 bases and J by 0 bases, with 23 bases between. Germline CDR1 is SGHAT and CDR2 is FQNNGV.

The V call is TRBV27, the J call TRBJ2-7; 10 nucleotides match TRBD1. The junction had 2 bases not matched to a gene; V was cut back by 1 base and J by 2 bases. Germline V lookup: CDR1 MNHEY, CDR2 SMNVEV (reference sequence). The CDR3 is 15 residues long. CDR3 DNA: TGTGCCAGCAGTTTATTAGGGACAGGGGCCTACGAGCAGTACTTC. Amino acid sequence: CASSLLGTGAYEQYF.

This chain links TRBV7-9 with TRBJ2-7; D is perhaps TRBD1 (5 bases). V was shortened by 6 bases and J by 5 bases, with 14 bases between the two germline ends. The CDR3 runs 13 residues. Germline CDR1 is SEHNR and CDR2 is FQNEAQ (reference sequence). This chain's CDR3 is CASRTQGTDEQYF. The DNA for the CDR3 is TGTGCCAGCAGGACCCAGGGTACCGACGAGCAGTACTTC.

The chain recombines TRBV4-1 with TRBJ1-2; perhaps TRBD1 as D (6 bases). Germline CDR1 reads MGHRA; CDR2 reads YSYEKL. The ends were cut back, 1 base at V and 4 bases at J, with 13 bases in the middle. The CDR3 extends over 15 amino acids. CDR3 coding DNA: TGCGCCAGCAGCCAAGGGGGGCGGATGGGCTATGGCTACACCTTC. Its protein product is CASSQGGRMGYGYTF.

The DNA of the CDR3 is TGTGCCAGCAGCGCCAGGGGTAACACTGAAGCTTTCTTT. The encoded protein is CASSARGNTEAFF. This chain uses TRBV7-9 with TRBJ1-1; the D gene is possibly TRBD1 (6 bases). Germline V CDR1 and CDR2: SEHNR, FQNEAQ (reference sequence). CDR3 size: 13 residues. Trimming took off 5 bases at V and 2 bases at J, with 9 bases between the two ends. Filled out from reference TRBV7-9 and TRBJ1-1, the complete variable domain reads DTGVSQNPRHKITKRGQNVTFRCDPISEHNRLYWYRQTLGQGPEFLTYFQNEAQLEKSRLLSDRFSAERPKGSFSTLEIQRTEQGDSAMYLCASSARGNTEAFFGQGTRLTVV.

This clone was seen a single time. The chain carries TRBV2 and TRBJ2-5, with 9 nucleotides matching TRBD2. CDR1 SNHLY and CDR2 FYNNEI come from the germline V gene. V lost 5 bases and J lost 4; bases outside the gene matches: 5. The CDR3 runs to 14 residues. CDR3: CASSRASGTETQYF. The CDR3 DNA sequence: TGTGCCAGCAGTCGCGCTAGCGGGACAGAGACCCAGTACTTC.

The rearrangement joins TRBV19 to TRBJ2-7; TRBD1 agrees at 10 bases. V lost 6 bases and J lost 6; bases outside the gene matches: 8. The CDR3 covers 14 residues. The germline V gene has CDR1 LNHDA and CDR2 SQIVND (reference sequence). The CDR3 loop reads CASSLGTGDPEQYF. The CDR3 DNA follows: TGTGCCAGTAGCCTCGGGACAGGGGACCCCGAGCAGTACTTC.

The CDR3 coding sequence is TGCGCCAGCAGTCTGTCCACGGAAGAGTTCTTC. Protein product: CASSLSTEEFF. The chain has TRBV5-1 and TRBJ2-1; D remains ambiguous. The germline gives CDR1 SGHRS, CDR2 YFSETQ. Trimming stripped 5 bases from V and 14 bases from J, with 14 bases between. CDR3 size: 11 residues.

This chain joins TRBV5-6 and TRBJ2-7; 9 bases are shared with TRBD1. The germline CDR1 and CDR2 sequences are SGHDT and YYEEEE. CDR3 size: 18 residues. V gave up 1 base and J gave up 2 bases; unmatched junction bases: 13. The CDR3 is CASSLIPPSTGGPYEQYF. CDR3 coding DNA: TGTGCCAGCAGCTTGATTCCCCCCTCGACAGGGGGACCCTACGAGCAGTACTTC.

This chain uses TRBV6-1 with TRBJ1-5; possibly TRBD1 for D (5 bases). V gave up 10 bases and J gave up 7 bases, with 20 bases separating them. The CDR3 runs to 14 residues. The germline V gene has CDR1 MNHNS and CDR2 SASEGT. The CDR3 sequence is CANRSGGVSQPQHF. In DNA form, the CDR3 reads TGTGCCAACCGATCCGGAGGGGTAAGCCAGCCCCAGCATTTT.

The CDR3 region is CASSEAGGAYGYTF. For the CDR3, the DNA is TGTGCCAGCAGTGAAGCCGGGGGGGCCTATGGCTACACCTTC. The chain joins TRBV6-4 to TRBJ1-2, with D possibly being TRBD1 (6 bases). The CDR3 length is 14 residues. The germline V gene encodes CDR1 MRHNA and CDR2 SNTAGT. V lost 3 bases, J lost 4 bases, and 12 bases lay in between.

V is TRBV5-1 and J is TRBJ2-6; 8 bases line up with TRBD2. Germline-derived CDR1 and CDR2 are SGHRS and YFSETQ. The CDR3 is 18 amino acids. Trimming took 0 bases from V and 2 from J; bases not matched to a gene: 7. The CDR3: CASSLAAGGEAGANVLTF. In DNA form, the CDR3 reads TGCGCCAGCAGCTTGGCGGCGGGGGGAGAAGCTGGGGCCAACGTCCTGACTTTC.

The rearrangement joins TRBV29-1 to TRBJ2-3, with a tentative D call TRBD1 (5 bases). The CDR3 consists of 11 residues. V was shortened by 6 bases and J by 7 bases, with 11 bases between the two germline ends. The germline gives CDR1 SQVTM, CDR2 ANQGSEA. The CDR3 coding sequence is TGCAGCGTGGGGCCACTCAATACGCAGTATTTT. Residues: CSVGPLNTQYF.

The chain couples TRBV6-1 to TRBJ1-2; 10 bases are shared with TRBD1. CDR1 is MNHNS and CDR2 is SASEGT in the germline V gene. This CDR3 comprises 15 residues. Germline trimming cut 7 bases from V and 4 bases from J; bases unmatched to any gene: 9. This CDR3 is CASIRGTGDSYGYTF. CDR3 in DNA: TGTGCCAGCATTAGAGGGACAGGGGATAGCTATGGCTACACCTTC.

The V call is TRBV7-9, the J call TRBJ2-2; D gene ambiguous. The ends were cut back, 1 base at V and 0 bases at J, with 3 bases in the middle. Germline lookup yields CDR1 SEHNR and CDR2 FQNEAQ (reference sequence). The CDR3 has 14 amino acids. In DNA, the CDR3 is TGTGCCAGCAGCTTAGGGTCGAACACCGGGGAGCTGTTTTTT. It specifies CASSLGSNTGELFF.

The J gene is TRBJ2-1, the V gene TRBV11-3; D not certain. The CDR3 covers 15 residues. Per germline, CDR1 SGHNT and CDR2 YENEEA. V lost 0 bases and J lost 0, with 6 bases in between. For the CDR3, the DNA is TGTGCCAGCAGCTTAGATCGGGCCTCCTACAATGAGCAGTTCTTC. The encoded protein is CASSLDRASYNEQFF.